These 27 T cell receptor beta chains share one sample of origin, sequenced in a study of blood T cell repertoires in COVID-19. Data came from immunoSEQ multiplex PCR; TCRdb stores just in-frame clones and leaves some out. The sample contains roughly 250,000 clones, about 70% of which appear only once. The source material was peripheral blood. These receptors were obtained from a woman of 80 years or more with acute or convalescent COVID-19.

This clone appeared a few times. This rearrangement joins TRBV2 to TRBJ2-5; tentatively, D is TRBD2 (5 bases). Trimming removed 10 bases from V and 5 bases from J, with 23 bases in between. This CDR3 comprises 15 residues. The germline V gene encodes CDR1 SNHLY and CDR2 FYNNEI. The CDR3 is CATHGGAPPGETQYF. The CDR3 nucleotides are TGTGCCACCCATGGCGGCGCACCGCCGGGGGAGACCCAGTACTTC.

V usage is TRBV2 and J usage is TRBJ2-2; D call uncertain. Germline V CDR1 and CDR2: SNHLY, FYNNEI. The germline V and J ends were trimmed by 4 bases and 6 bases, with 15 bases remaining between them. This CDR3 has 15 amino acids. The CDR3 nucleotides are TGTGCCAGCAGTGTTGTGGCAGGCTCCGCCGGGGAGCTGTTTTTT. Encoded protein: CASSVVAGSAGELFF. The whole variable domain, filled in from reference TRBV2 and TRBJ2-2, reads EPEVTQTPSHQVTQMGQEVILRCVPISNHLYFYWYRQILGQKVEFLVSFYNNEISEKSEIFDDQFSVERPDGSNFTLKIRSTKLEDSAMYFCASSVVAGSAGELFFGEGSRLTVL.

V and J are TRBV11-1 and TRBJ2-1; no clear D. V was trimmed by 5 bases and J by 4 bases, leaving 6 bases between them. CDR1 SGHAT and CDR2 FQDESV come from the germline V gene (reference sequence). CDR3 length equals 12 residues. The CDR3 coding sequence is TGTGCCAGCAGCCCCTCGTACAATGAGCAGTTCTTC. Its protein product is CASSPSYNEQFF.

The rearrangement uses TRBV2 and TRBJ1-4; 8 bases are a match to TRBD1. Trimming removed 4 bases from V and 7 bases from J; junction bases left unmatched: 5. Germline lookup yields CDR1 SNHLY and CDR2 FYNNEI. The CDR3 consists of 14 residues. CDR3: CASSAGTGVEKLFF. The DNA for the CDR3 is TGTGCCAGCAGTGCCGGGACAGGAGTTGAAAAACTGTTTTTT.

This clone was seen more than once but under ten times. The CDR3 reads CATKNSGGQETQYF. In nucleotides, the CDR3 is TGCGCCACAAAAAATAGCGGGGGGCAAGAGACCCAGTACTTC. The chain combines TRBV5-1 with TRBJ2-5; 10 nucleotides match TRBD2. J lost 2 bases, V lost 9 bases, and 7 bases had no gene match. The CDR3 covers 14 residues. Per germline, CDR1 SGHRS and CDR2 YFSETQ. Full variable domain (outside the CDR3, taken from reference TRBV5-1 and TRBJ2-5): KAGVTQTPRYLIKTRGQQVTLSCSPISGHRSVSWYQQTPGQGLQFLFEYFSETQRNKGNFPGRFSGRQFSNSRSEMNVSTLELGDSALYLCATKNSGGQETQYFGPGTRLLVL.

This chain links TRBV5-5 with TRBJ2-7; the match to TRBD2 covers 8 bases. The trim removed 5 bases at V and 6 bases at J, leaving 7 bases unmatched. Germline V gives CDR1 SGHKS, CDR2 YYEKEE (reference sequence). This CDR3 is 13 amino acids long. The CDR3 nucleotides read TGTGCCAGCAGTTACCTTCGGGGGGGCGAGCAGTACTTC. Amino acids: CASSYLRGGEQYF.

This clone was counted only a few times. V and J are TRBV3-1 (or the pseudogene TRBV3-2) and TRBJ2-5; D might be TRBD2 (7 bases). Trimming cost V 0 bases and J 6 bases, with 17 bases left between them. The length of the CDR3 is 16 residues. The V gene's germline CDR1 is LGHDT and CDR2 YNNKEL (reference sequence). This chain's CDR3 is CASSQEGGGASKTQYF. In DNA, the CDR3 is TGTGCCAGCAGCCAAGAAGGTGGGGGGGCGTCGAAGACCCAGTACTTC.

The CDR3 DNA sequence: TGTGCCAGCAGTGAAGCGGGACTACCGAACTACGAGCAGTACTTC. It yields the protein CASSEAGLPNYEQYF. The V and J genes are TRBV6-1 and TRBJ2-7; 7 bases align to TRBD2. The length of the CDR3 is 15 residues. The junction had 5 bases not matched to a gene; V was cut back by 0 bases and J by 3 bases. CDR1 is MNHNS and CDR2 is SASEGT in the germline V gene.

This chain links TRBV2 with TRBJ2-5; 8 bases are a match to TRBD2. CDR1 SNHLY and CDR2 FYNNEI come from the germline V gene. V was pared by 3 bases and J by 3 bases, with 6 bases of the junction left unmatched. CDR3 size: 15 residues. The CDR3 is CASSEGLGGEETQYF. CDR3 nucleotide sequence: TGTGCCAGCAGTGAGGGACTAGGGGGGGAAGAGACCCAGTACTTC.

The J gene is TRBJ1-2, the V gene TRBV6-1, with a tentative D call TRBD1 (5 bases). Germline lookup yields CDR1 MNHNS and CDR2 SASEGT. Between the trimmed V and J ends, which lost 2 bases and 8 bases, there was a span of 15 bases. CDR3 length equals 14 residues. The CDR3 coding sequence is TGTGCCAGCAGTGAACGCAGGGTACTTGGGGGCTACACCTTC. It translates to CASSERRVLGGYTF.

In its sample, this clone was seen once. The V call is TRBV3-1 (or the pseudogene TRBV3-2), the J call TRBJ2-1; TRBD1 matches at 11 bases. CDR1 is LGHDT and CDR2 is YNNKEL in the germline V gene (reference sequence). Trimming took 4 bases from V and 8 from J; bases not matched to a gene: 7. The CDR3 covers 15 residues. CDR3 residues: CASSPRDRGFYEQFF. The CDR3 coding sequence is TGTGCCAGCAGCCCTCGGGACAGGGGGTTCTATGAGCAGTTCTTC.

This clone came up many times. The CDR3 loop reads CASSISGGPQETQYF. CDR3 sequence (DNA): TGTGCCAGTAGTATTAGCGGGGGGCCCCAAGAGACCCAGTACTTC. V gene TRBV19 combines with J gene TRBJ2-5; 10 nucleotides line up with TRBD2. The CDR3 sequence is 15 residues long. Germline V gene data show CDR1 as LNHDA and CDR2 as SQIVND (reference sequence). J lost 1 base, V lost 3 bases, and 2 bases had no gene match. Drawing the rest from reference TRBV19 and TRBJ2-5, the complete variable domain is DGGITQSPKYLFRKEGQNVTLSCEQNLNHDAMYWYRQDPGQGLRLIYYSQIVNDFQKGDIAEGYSVSREKKESFPLTVTSAQKNPTAFYLCASSISGGPQETQYFGPGTRLLVL.

The rearrangement joins TRBV29-1 to TRBJ1-2; 10 bases match TRBD1. This CDR3 is 13 amino acids long. V dropped 6 bases and J dropped 5; count of bases not matched to a gene: 6. Germline V gene data show CDR1 as SQVTM and CDR2 as ANQGSEA. CDR3 residues: CSVGEGQGYGYTF. The CDR3 bases are TGCAGCGTGGGAGAGGGACAGGGGTATGGCTACACCTTC.

This chain links TRBV6-1 with TRBJ1-2; possibly TRBD1 for D (5 bases). Germline assignment: CDR1 MNHNS and CDR2 SASEGT. Trimming removed 2 bases from V and 8 bases from J, with 12 bases in between. The CDR3 loop spans 13 amino acids. The CDR3 reads CASSENGAGGYTF. The DNA of the CDR3 is TGTGCCAGCAGTGAAAATGGGGCCGGGGGCTACACCTTC.

This chain connects TRBV5-1 to TRBJ2-3, with D perhaps TRBD1 (5 bases). Trimming took off 0 bases at V and 5 bases at J, with 13 bases between the two ends. CDR1 and CDR2 from the germline V gene are SGHRS and YFSETQ. The CDR3 is made up of 15 amino acids. This CDR3 is CASSLAGREGDTQYF. CDR3 bases: TGCGCCAGCAGCTTGGCCGGCAGGGAAGGAGATACGCAGTATTTT.

This chain connects TRBV7-9 to TRBJ1-2; D is perhaps TRBD1 (6 bases). This CDR3 region has 14 residues. The V and J ends lost 5 bases and 8 bases respectively, with 18 bases between them. Germline CDR1 and CDR2: SEHNR and FQNEAQ (reference sequence). CDR3 protein: CASSPQGLPTGYTF. The CDR3 DNA reads as TGTGCCAGCAGCCCACAGGGCCTGCCAACGGGCTACACCTTC. The whole variable domain, remainder taken from reference TRBV7-9 and TRBJ1-2, is DTGVSQNPRHKITKRGQNVTFRCDPISEHNRLYWYRQTLGQGPEFLTYFQNEAQLEKSRLLSDRFSAERPKGSFSTLEIQRTEQGDSAMYLCASSPQGLPTGYTFGSGTRLTVV.

This sequence joins TRBV6-1 and TRBJ1-6, with no clear D. The CDR3 runs to 14 residues. V lost 2 bases and J 14 bases, leaving 16 bases between the germline ends. Germline CDR1 and CDR2: MNHNS and SASEGT. CDR3 loop: CASSEQSQMRSLHF. The CDR3 bases are TGTGCCAGCAGTGAACAAAGTCAGATGAGGTCCCTCCACTTT.

The table lists this clone with a few counts. The chain joins TRBV11-2 to TRBJ2-2; 11 positions match TRBD2. V lost 5 bases and J lost 5; bases outside the gene matches: 1. CDR3 length equals 14 residues. Germline V CDR1 and CDR2: SGHAT, FQNNGV. The CDR3, as DNA: TGTGCCAGCAGCACTAGCGGGAGAACCGGGGAGCTGTTTTTT. Translated, it gives CASSTSGRTGELFF.

The V and J genes are TRBV28 and TRBJ2-3, with 14 bases lining up with TRBD2. V shed 4 bases and J 4 bases; nucleotides not matched to a gene: 1. The CDR3 runs to 15 residues. Germline CDR1 reads MDHEN; CDR2 reads SYDVKM. The CDR3 sequence is CASSWTSGRSDTQYF. For the CDR3, the DNA is TGTGCCAGCAGTTGGACTAGCGGGAGGTCAGATACGCAGTATTTT.

The rearrangement joins TRBV14 to TRBJ2-7, with 8 bases fitting TRBD2. The CDR3 totals 15 residues. Unmatched junction bases numbered 10, after V lost 0 bases and J lost 9 bases. The germline V gene encodes CDR1 SGHDN and CDR2 FVKESK. The CDR3 DNA sequence: TGTGCCAGCAGCCAAGATAGCGGGAATAGAAGGACGCAGTACTTC. Protein product: CASSQDSGNRRTQYF. The complete variable domain, with remaining parts taken from reference TRBV14 and TRBJ2-7, reads EAGVTQFPSHSVIEKGQTVTLRCDPISGHDNLYWYRRVMGKEIKFLLHFVKESKQDESGMPNNRFLAERTGGTYSTLKVQPAELEDSGVYFCASSQDSGNRRTQYFGPGTRLTVT.

The chain employs TRBV6-5 and TRBJ2-7; 8 nucleotides match TRBD2. CDR1 and CDR2 from the germline V gene are MNHEY and SVGAGI. The CDR3 consists of 15 residues. The ends lost 6 bases at V and 1 base at J; junction bases unmatched: 8. Here the CDR3 reads CASRSAGGPSYEQYF. Written as DNA, the CDR3 is TGTGCCAGCAGATCCGCGGGGGGCCCGTCCTACGAGCAGTACTTC.

V is TRBV5-1 and J is TRBJ1-6, with D uncertain. The CDR3 runs 14 residues. The germline V and J ends were trimmed by 0 bases and 8 bases, with 9 bases remaining between them. Germline values: CDR1 SGHRS, CDR2 YFSETQ. The CDR3 DNA reads TGCGCCAGCAGCTTGGACGGAGGGTATTCACCCCTCCACTTT. Amino acid sequence: CASSLDGGYSPLHF.

V is TRBV7-2 and J is TRBJ2-7, with 8 bases matching TRBD1. J lost 2 bases, V lost 6 bases, and 9 bases had no gene match. There are 15 residues in the CDR3. Germline-derived CDR1 and CDR2 are SGHTA and FQGNSA. DNA for the CDR3: TGTGCCAGCAGGGGGGGACAGGCCCAGACCTACGAGCAGTACTTC. This sequence encodes CASRGGQAQTYEQYF.

This chain links TRBV5-1 with TRBJ1-6; TRBD1 aligns across 7 bases. This CDR3 spans 15 amino acids. Germline V gene data show CDR1 as SGHRS and CDR2 as YFSETQ. Trimming took 0 bases from V and 7 from J; bases not matched to a gene: 4. CDR3 in DNA: TGCGCCAGCAGCTTGGAGGGGGCTGGGAATTCACCCCTCCACTTT. It is translated as CASSLEGAGNSPLHF. Variable domain in full (rest from reference TRBV5-1 and TRBJ1-6): KAGVTQTPRYLIKTRGQQVTLSCSPISGHRSVSWYQQTPGQGLQFLFEYFSETQRNKGNFPGRFSGRQFSNSRSEMNVSTLELGDSALYLCASSLEGAGNSPLHFGNGTRLTVT.

This clone showed up just once. The V call is TRBV6-5, the J call TRBJ1-4; 8 nucleotides match TRBD1. The junction had 10 bases not matched to a gene; V was cut back by 8 bases and J by 8 bases. The CDR3 is 14 residues long. CDR1 MNHEY and CDR2 SVGAGI come from the germline V gene. The CDR3 DNA follows: TGTGCCAGCTTAACCGGGACAGGTCAGGAAAAACTGTTTTTT. Amino acid sequence: CASLTGTGQEKLFF.

This sequence joins TRBV7-3 and TRBJ1-1, with TRBD1 identical over 7 bases. CDR1 and CDR2 (germline): SGHTA, FQGTGA. Trimming removed 4 bases from V and 7 bases from J; junction bases left unmatched: 6. The CDR3 totals 13 residues. The CDR3 sequence is CASSSDREGEAFF. CDR3 DNA sequence: TGTGCCAGCAGCTCTGACAGGGAAGGTGAAGCTTTCTTT.

The genes are TRBV7-9 and TRBJ1-6; 12 nucleotides agree with TRBD1. Germline CDR1 reads SEHNR; CDR2 reads FQNEAQ (reference sequence). The J segment lost 10 bases and the V segment lost 5 bases, leaving 12 bases of the junction unmatched. The CDR3 consists of 17 residues. The DNA for the CDR3 is TGTGCCAGCAGCGAGGGACAGGGGGCAGGTTTTTCATCACCCCTCCACTTT. Its protein product is CASSEGQGAGFSSPLHF.